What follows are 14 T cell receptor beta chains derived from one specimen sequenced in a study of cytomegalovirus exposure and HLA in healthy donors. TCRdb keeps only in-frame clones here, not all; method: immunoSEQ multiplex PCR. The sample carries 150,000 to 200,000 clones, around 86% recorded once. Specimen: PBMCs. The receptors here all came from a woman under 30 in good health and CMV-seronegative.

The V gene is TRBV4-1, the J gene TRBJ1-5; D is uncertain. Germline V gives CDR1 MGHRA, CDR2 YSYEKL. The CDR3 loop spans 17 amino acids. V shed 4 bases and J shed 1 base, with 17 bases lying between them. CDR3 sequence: CASSPNVRARSNQPQHF. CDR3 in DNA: TGCGCCAGCAGCCCGAACGTGAGGGCGAGGAGCAATCAGCCCCAGCATTTT.

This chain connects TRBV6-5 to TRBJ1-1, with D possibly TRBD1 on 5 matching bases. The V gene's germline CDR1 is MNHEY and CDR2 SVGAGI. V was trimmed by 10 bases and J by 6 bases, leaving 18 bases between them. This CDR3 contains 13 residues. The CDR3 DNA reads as TGTGCCACGGGGGGGAAGGGGCTACCTGAAGCTTTCTTT. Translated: CATGGKGLPEAFF.

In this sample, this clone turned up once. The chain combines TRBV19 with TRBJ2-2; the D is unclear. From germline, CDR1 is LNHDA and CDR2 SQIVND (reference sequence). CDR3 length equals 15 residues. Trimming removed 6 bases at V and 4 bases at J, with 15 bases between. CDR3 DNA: TGTGCCAGTAGCCCTATTCTTACGGGCACCGGGGAGCTGTTTTTT. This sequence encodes CASSPILTGTGELFF.

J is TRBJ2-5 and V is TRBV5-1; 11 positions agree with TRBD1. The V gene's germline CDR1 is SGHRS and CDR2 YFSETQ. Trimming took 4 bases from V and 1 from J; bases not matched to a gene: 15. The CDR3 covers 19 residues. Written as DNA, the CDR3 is TGCGCCAGCAGCCCCAGGACAGGGGGCGTTTTAGAGGCCCAAGAGACCCAGTACTTC. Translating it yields CASSPRTGGVLEAQETQYF.

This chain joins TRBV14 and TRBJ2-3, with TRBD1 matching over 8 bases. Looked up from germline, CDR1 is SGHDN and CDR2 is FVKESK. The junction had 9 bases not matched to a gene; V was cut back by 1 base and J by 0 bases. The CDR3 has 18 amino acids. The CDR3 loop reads CASSQAILRQGSTDTQYF. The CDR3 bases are TGTGCCAGCAGCCAAGCTATACTCAGACAGGGGAGCACAGATACGCAGTATTTT.

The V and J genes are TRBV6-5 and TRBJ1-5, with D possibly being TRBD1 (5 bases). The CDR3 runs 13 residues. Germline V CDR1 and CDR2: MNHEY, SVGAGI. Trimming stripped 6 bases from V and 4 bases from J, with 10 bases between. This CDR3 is CASRKGVNQPQHF. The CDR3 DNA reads TGTGCCAGCAGAAAAGGGGTTAATCAGCCCCAGCATTTT.

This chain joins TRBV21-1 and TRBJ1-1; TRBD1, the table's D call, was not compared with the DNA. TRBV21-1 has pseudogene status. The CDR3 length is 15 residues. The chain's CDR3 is CASSKWQGVVTEAFF. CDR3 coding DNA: TGTGCCAGCAGCAAATGGCAGGGGGTGGTGACTGAAGCTTTCTTT.

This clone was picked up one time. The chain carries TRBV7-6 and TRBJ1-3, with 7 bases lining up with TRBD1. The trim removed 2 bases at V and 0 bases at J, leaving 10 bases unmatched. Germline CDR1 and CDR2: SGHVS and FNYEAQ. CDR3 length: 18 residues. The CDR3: CASSLPRGPYLSGNTIYF. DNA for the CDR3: TGTGCCAGCAGCTTACCTAGGGGGCCCTACCTCTCTGGAAACACCATATATTTT.

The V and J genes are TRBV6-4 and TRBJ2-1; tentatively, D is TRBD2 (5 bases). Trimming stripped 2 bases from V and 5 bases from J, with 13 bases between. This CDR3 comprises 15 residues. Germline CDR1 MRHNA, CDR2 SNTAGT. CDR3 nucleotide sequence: TGTGCCAGCAGTGACCCGTTTGAGGGAAACAATGAGCAGTTCTTC. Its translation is CASSDPFEGNNEQFF.

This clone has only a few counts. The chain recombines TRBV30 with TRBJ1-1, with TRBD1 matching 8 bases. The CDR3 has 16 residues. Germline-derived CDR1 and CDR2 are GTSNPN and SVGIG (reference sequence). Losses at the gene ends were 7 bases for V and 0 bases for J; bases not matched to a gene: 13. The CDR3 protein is CAYLPTGVVVNTEAFF. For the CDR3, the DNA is TGTGCCTATCTCCCGACAGGGGTTGTGGTGAACACTGAAGCTTTCTTT.

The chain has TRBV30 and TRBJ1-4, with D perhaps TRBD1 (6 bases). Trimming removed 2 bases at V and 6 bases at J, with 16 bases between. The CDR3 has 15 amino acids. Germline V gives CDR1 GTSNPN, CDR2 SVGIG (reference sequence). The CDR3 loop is CAWSRGRGGDEKLFF. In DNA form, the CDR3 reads TGTGCCTGGAGTCGTGGTAGGGGGGGGGATGAAAAACTGTTTTTT.

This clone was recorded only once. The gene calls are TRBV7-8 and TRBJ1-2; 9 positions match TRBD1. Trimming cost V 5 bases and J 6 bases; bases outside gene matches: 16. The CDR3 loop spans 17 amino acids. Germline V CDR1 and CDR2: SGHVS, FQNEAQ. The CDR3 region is CASSNSGRGQGRDGYTF. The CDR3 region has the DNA TGTGCCAGCAGCAATAGCGGCCGAGGACAGGGGAGGGATGGCTACACCTTC.

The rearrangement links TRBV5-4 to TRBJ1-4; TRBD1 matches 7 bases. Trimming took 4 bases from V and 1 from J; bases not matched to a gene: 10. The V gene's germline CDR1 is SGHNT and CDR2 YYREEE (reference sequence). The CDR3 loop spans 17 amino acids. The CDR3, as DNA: TGTGCCAGCAGCCCGACAGGGAATTCCCTAACTAATGAAAAACTGTTTTTT. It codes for CASSPTGNSLTNEKLFF. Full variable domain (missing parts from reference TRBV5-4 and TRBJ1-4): ETGVTQSPTHLIKTRGQQVTLRCSSQSGHNTVSWYQQALGQGPQFIFQYYREEENGRGNFPPRFSGLQFPNYSSELNVNALELDDSALYLCASSPTGNSLTNEKLFFGSGTQLSVL.

Here the CDR3 reads CASSLYRAGLYNEQFF. The CDR3 DNA reads TGTGCCAGCAGCTTATACAGAGCGGGACTGTACAATGAGCAGTTCTTC. The chain is built from TRBV11-1 and TRBJ2-1, with 7 bases matching TRBD2. Germline V gene data show CDR1 as SGHAT and CDR2 as FQDESV (reference sequence). The CDR3 spans 16 residues. Losses at the gene ends were 2 bases for V and 4 bases for J; bases not matched to a gene: 8.